This is a list of T cell receptor beta chains from one sample in a study of T cell repertoires in cytomegalovirus infection. TCRdb itself ran the reads through MiXCR, one entry per CDR3 protein. Of about 920,000 distinct CDR3 sequences in the sample, less than 40% were seen once. For these receptors, no antigen is known. The sample was cultured CD8+ T cells from PBMCs, taken from culture after CMV antigen stimulation. The receptors shown here come from a human donor in good health (CMV status not recorded). Some clones in this sample may be carry-over from other donors' samples. CDR3s leave out the opening cysteine and the closing phenylalanine or tryptophan. Each record gives: V gene, J gene, CDR3 protein.

>TRBV6-5|TRBJ2-7
ASSYSGTGSDEQY
>TRBV7-9|TRBJ2-5
ASSVRTGPQVETQY
>TRBV6-1|TRBJ1-1
ASSKPGTGKTEAF
>TRBV18|TRBJ2-3
ASSPPAGSSTDTQY
>TRBV7-2|TRBJ2-7
ASSLEGGTSPAYEQY
>TRBV3-1|TRBJ2-1
ASSQVAGAVYNEQF
>TRBV11-2|TRBJ1-2
ASSLGVPTGPDYGYT
>TRBV6-2/TRBV6-3|TRBJ1-1
ASSYRTGRTEAF
>TRBV7-6|TRBJ2-3
ASSLHGSHRGGAPDTQY
>TRBV7-2|TRBJ2-1
ASSPRLLGLAGGPQDEQF
>TRBV19|TRBJ1-3
ASSRDVGNTIY
>TRBV27|TRBJ1-2
ASRRPGTDYGYT
>TRBV7-8|TRBJ2-3
ASSLVSGGPTDTQY
>TRBV6-2/TRBV6-3|TRBJ1-1
ASRDHRETEAF
>TRBV28|TRBJ2-1
ASSPGPSTNEQF
>TRBV6-2/TRBV6-3|TRBJ2-5
ASSPRLGLETQY
>TRBV14|TRBJ2-1
ASSRGTGYNEQF
>TRBV7-2|TRBJ1-1
ASRETEFEAF
>TRBV6-5|TRBJ2-5
ASSFGLVPSQETQY
>TRBV9|TRBJ2-3
ASRRKDTPLDTQY
>TRBV20-1|TRBJ2-5
SAILLRLAGEETQY
>TRBV7-8|TRBJ1-4
ASSLEGQPTNEKLF